The clone carrying this T cell receptor (beta chain) was observed a handful of times. The data were obtained in a study of identical twins' blood T cells. The germline V gene has CDR1 LGHNA and CDR2 YSLEER. V was trimmed by 2 bases and J by 6 bases, leaving 14 bases between them. The CDR3 runs 15 residues. TCR cDNA libraries were made from RNA using a previously described, modified protocol. Both ends of each TCR cDNA library bore sample-specific barcodes. TCRdb independently ran MiXCR on the 5' RACE reads; one entry per CDR3 protein. The table lists 400,000 or so distinct CDR3 sequences, 28% of them singletons.

The TCR sequence derives from a woman aged 18-55 years in good health. The specimen was PBMCs. The chain has TRBV4-3 and TRBJ1-3; D gene uncertain. The CDR3 region is CASSQTGRSANTIYF. CDR3 nucleotides: TGCGCCAGCAGCCAAACGGGGAGATCAGCAAACACCATATATTTT.